Below, 20 T cell receptor beta chains from the same sample are listed, as sequenced in a study of human T cells and chemical hapten exposure (dated by TCRdb to about 2021). Library method: RACE. Sequencer: NextSeq 500. TCRdb reran the public reads through fastp at Q25 and MiXCR, keeping productive beta chains. Rows are combined by CDR3 protein, so each entry shows the most common genes and DNA. The sample has about 400,000 distinct CDR3 sequences on record, just under 6.5% of them singletons. Of the sample, around 6% falls within the top ten clones. The time point tag for this specimen amounts to: patch test 2, 6 weeks after DPC sensitization. This specimen's treatment or condition label, interpreted: therapeutic diphenylcyclopropenone sensitization with weekly scalp DPC. Sample: whole blood, taken in connection with sensitization to the hapten diphenylcyclopropenone (DPC). The receptor source for this set is a woman in her late teens or twenties with alopecia areata. Some clones in this sample may be carry-over from other donors' samples.

The gene calls are TRBV12-3 or TRBV12-4 and TRBJ2-3; maybe TRBD2 (6 bases). CDR3 size: 14 residues. The V end was cut by 2 bases, the J end by 2 bases, with 8 bases between. CDR3 protein: CASSLQRVTDTQYF. In nucleotides, the CDR3 is TGTGCCAGCAGTTTACAGCGGGTCACAGATACGCAGTATTTT.

This clonotype was recorded at least ten times. The chain is built from TRBV5-1 and TRBJ1-4, with 7 nucleotides matching TRBD1. Germline assignment: CDR1 SGHRS and CDR2 YFSETQ. J gave up 4 bases and V 2 bases, and 5 bases lay outside the gene matches. This CDR3 has 15 amino acids. The CDR3 DNA follows: TGCGCCAGCAGCTTCCAGGGACAGTTTAATGAAAAACTGTTTTTT. Its protein is CASSFQGQFNEKLFF.

The rearrangement uses TRBV7-2 and TRBJ1-5; no reliable D call. The CDR3 sequence is 13 residues long. V lost 3 bases and J lost 4, with 7 bases in between. Germline CDR1 SGHTA, CDR2 FQGNSA. The CDR3 nucleotides are TGTGCCAGCAGCTTTTGGAGAAATCAGCCCCAGCATTTT. The encoded protein is CASSFWRNQPQHF.

There are many counts of this clonotype. The chain uses TRBV6-5 and TRBJ1-6; D is unresolved. The CDR3 is made up of 14 amino acids. V lost 2 bases, J lost 6 bases, and 8 bases lay in between. The germline gives CDR1 MNHEY, CDR2 SVGAGI. CDR3 bases: TGTGCCAGCAGTTACAGCGCTCCTAATTCACCCCTCCACTTT. Its protein is CASSYSAPNSPLHF.

In this sample, this clonotype turned up a few times. V gene TRBV6-5 combines with J gene TRBJ1-6, with D maybe TRBD1 (5 bases). CDR1 and CDR2 from the germline V gene are MNHEY and SVGAGI. The V end lost 6 bases, the J end lost 10 bases, and 13 bases lay between the germline ends. The CDR3 has 13 residues. The CDR3 is CASSDPGYSPLHF. The CDR3 nucleotides read TGTGCCAGCAGCGATCCAGGGTACTCACCCCTCCACTTT.

The chain couples TRBV28 to TRBJ2-3; 8 bases fit TRBD2. CDR1 is MDHEN, CDR2 SYDVKM, per germline. The CDR3 extends over 15 amino acids. Trimming cost V 8 bases and J 2 bases; bases outside gene matches: 9. The CDR3 is CASSNGGGHTDTQYF. DNA of the CDR3: TGTGCCAGCTCGAATGGCGGGGGGCACACAGATACGCAGTATTTT.

The chain is built from TRBV3-1 and TRBJ2-7, with 8 bases fitting TRBD1. Germline CDR1 reads LGHDT; CDR2 reads YNNKEL (reference sequence). CDR3 length: 14 amino acids. Trimming at V came to 5 bases and at J to 2 bases, leaving 5 bases not matched to a gene. CDR3 nucleotide sequence: TGTGCCAGCAGCGAGGGACAGGTTACCTACGAGCAGTACTTC. It encodes CASSEGQVTYEQYF.

This clonotype was seen ten or more times. This chain joins TRBV4-2 and TRBJ2-1; 7 positions match TRBD2. CDR3 size: 13 residues. Germline CDR1 is LGHNA and CDR2 is YNFKEQ. The V gene end was trimmed by 2 bases and the J gene end by 5 bases; junction bases not matched to a gene: 0. The CDR3 nucleotides read TGTGCCAGCAGCCAACGGGGGGACAATGAGCAGTTCTTC. Its protein is CASSQRGDNEQFF.

The CDR3 protein is CASSQDDGVEQYF. The CDR3 DNA sequence: TGCGCCAGCAGCCAAGATGACGGGGTCGAGCAGTACTTC. The chain is built from TRBV4-3 and TRBJ2-7; D might be TRBD2 (5 bases). The CDR3 extends over 13 amino acids. V lost 0 bases and J lost 6, with 9 bases in between. Germline V gene lookup returns CDR1 LGHNA and CDR2 YSLEER.

The V call is TRBV11-2, the J call TRBJ2-7; D is perhaps TRBD1 or TRBD2 (6 bases each). Germline V gene data show CDR1 as SGHAT and CDR2 as FQNNGV. Trimming cost V 3 bases and J 0 bases, with 15 bases left between them. The CDR3 spans 16 residues. CDR3 bases: TGTGCCAGCAGCTTTCTCGGGGGCCCCACCTCCTACGAGCAGTACTTC. Amino acids: CASSFLGGPTSYEQYF.

A few counts support this clonotype. V is TRBV29-1 and J is TRBJ2-2; D call uncertain. Germline CDR1 reads SQVTM; CDR2 reads ANQGSEA. The CDR3 contains 12 residues. The germline V and J ends were trimmed by 5 bases and 1 base, with 5 bases remaining between them. The CDR3 DNA is TGCAGCGTTCCAGGGAACACCGGGGAGCTGTTTTTT. Its protein is CSVPGNTGELFF.

This clonotype came up many times. V usage is TRBV7-2 and J usage is TRBJ1-5; no reliable D call. CDR1 is SGHTA, CDR2 FQGNSA, per germline. The CDR3 contains 13 residues. The V end was cut by 4 bases, the J end by 7 bases, with 11 bases between. For the CDR3, the DNA is TGTGCCAGCAGCTCCATTATCGGGCAGCCCCAGCATTTT. It specifies CASSSIIGQPQHF.

The rearrangement links TRBV27 to TRBJ2-7; 9 bases align to TRBD1. The germline CDR1 and CDR2 sequences are MNHEY and SMNVEV (reference sequence). V was clipped by 5 bases and J by 3 bases; unmatched bases: 5. CDR3 length: 14 amino acids. The CDR3 loop reads CASSIQTGGYEQYF. As DNA, the CDR3 is TGTGCCAGCAGTATCCAGACAGGGGGCTACGAGCAGTACTTC.

This clonotype came up many times. The gene calls are TRBV6-6 and TRBJ1-2; D gene ambiguous. The CDR3 covers 13 residues. Per the germline V gene, CDR1 is MNHNY and CDR2 is SVGAGI (reference sequence). Trimming removed 5 bases at V and 7 bases at J, with 14 bases between. The chain's CDR3 is CASSQEAILGYTF. The CDR3 DNA reads as TGTGCCAGCAGTCAGGAGGCGATCCTTGGCTACACCTTC.

This clonotype was seen a handful of times. The CDR3 sequence is CASSPGTGVETQYF. CDR3 bases: TGTGCCAGCAGCCCCGGGACAGGGGTCGAGACCCAGTACTTC. This chain uses TRBV7-2 with TRBJ2-5; 10 bases map to TRBD1. CDR3 length equals 14 residues. V shed 5 bases and J 5 bases; nucleotides not matched to a gene: 5. Germline-derived CDR1 and CDR2 are SGHTA and FQGNSA.

This clonotype turned up a few times. The chain couples TRBV5-1 to TRBJ2-5; a weak D match, TRBD2 (6 bases). V lost 3 bases and J lost 10, with 25 bases in between. The CDR3 length is 16 residues. Germline V gene lookup returns CDR1 SGHRS and CDR2 YFSETQ. CDR3 DNA sequence: TGCGCCAGCAGCTCAGATCCGGGACTTGCCCTTTCGGGCCAGTACTTC. It translates to CASSSDPGLALSGQYF. Complete variable domain (other parts from reference TRBV5-1 and TRBJ2-5): KAGVTQTPRYLIKTRGQQVTLSCSPISGHRSVSWYQQTPGQGLQFLFEYFSETQRNKGNFPGRFSGRQFSNSRSEMNVSTLELGDSALYLCASSSDPGLALSGQYFGPGTRLLVL.

This clonotype has a handful of counts. J is TRBJ2-7 and V is TRBV5-1, with 9 bases aligning to TRBD2. CDR3 length: 17 amino acids. V dropped 1 base and J dropped 3; count of bases not matched to a gene: 11. Germline CDR1 SGHRS, CDR2 YFSETQ. The CDR3 loop reads CASSLSSSGGFFYEQYF. The CDR3 coding sequence is TGCGCCAGCAGCTTGAGTAGCAGCGGGGGGTTCTTCTACGAGCAGTACTTC.

The sample holds a few counts of this clonotype. The chain carries TRBV12-3 or TRBV12-4 and TRBJ1-5, with D possibly TRBD1 on 5 matching bases. V was cut by 5 bases and J by 0 bases, with 11 bases left in between. The CDR3 is 15 residues long. The CDR3 loop reads CASSGTEYSNQPQHF. The DNA of the CDR3 is TGTGCCAGCAGTGGGACGGAGTATAGCAATCAGCCCCAGCATTTT.

There are many counts of this clonotype. The gene calls are TRBV2 and TRBJ1-1; D unresolved. CDR3 size: 14 residues. Germline CDR1 and CDR2: SNHLY and FYNNEI. Trimming removed 2 bases from V and 0 bases from J, with 7 bases in between. CDR3 coding DNA: TGTGCCAGCAGTGAACGGCGGATGAACACTGAAGCTTTCTTT. Residues: CASSERRMNTEAFF.

J is TRBJ1-2 and V is TRBV10-3, with D hard to call. With 7 bases removed from V and 4 bases from J, the gap between germline ends came to 13 bases. Looked up from germline, CDR1 is ENHRY and CDR2 is SYGVKD. The length of the CDR3 is 13 residues. The CDR3 sequence is CAITGEGLYGYTF. The DNA of the CDR3 is TGTGCCATCACAGGCGAAGGCCTCTATGGCTACACCTTC.